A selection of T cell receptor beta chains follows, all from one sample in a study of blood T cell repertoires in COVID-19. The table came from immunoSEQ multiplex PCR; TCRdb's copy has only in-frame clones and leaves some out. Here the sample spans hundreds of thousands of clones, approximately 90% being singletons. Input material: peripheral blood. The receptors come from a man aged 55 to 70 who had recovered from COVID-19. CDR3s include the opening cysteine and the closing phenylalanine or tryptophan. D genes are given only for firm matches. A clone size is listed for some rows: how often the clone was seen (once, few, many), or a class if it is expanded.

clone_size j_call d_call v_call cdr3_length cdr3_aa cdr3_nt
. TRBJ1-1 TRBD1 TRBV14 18 CASSHLTGSRGQDTEAFF TGTGCCAGCAGCCACCTGACAGGGTCGAGGGGACAGGACACTGAAGCTTTCTTT
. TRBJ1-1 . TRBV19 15 CASSIDRRPNTEAFF TGTGCCAGTAGTATTGACAGGCGACCGAACACTGAAGCTTTCTTT
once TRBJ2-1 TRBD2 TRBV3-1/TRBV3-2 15 CASSPRLAGEDEQFF TGTGCCAGCAGTCCCCGACTAGCGGGAGAGGATGAGCAGTTCTTC
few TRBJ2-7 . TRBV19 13 CASSTRGYYEQYF TGTGCCAGTAGCACAAGGGGGTACTACGAGCAGTACTTC
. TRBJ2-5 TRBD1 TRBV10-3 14 CAIRGTGEEETQYF TGTGCCATCAGAGGGACAGGGGAGGAAGAGACCCAGTACTTC
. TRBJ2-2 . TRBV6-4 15 CASSDQGSNTGELFF TGTGCCAGCAGTGACCAGGGTTCGAACACCGGGGAGCTGTTTTTT
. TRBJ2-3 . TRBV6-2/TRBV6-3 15 CASSYSRTSTDTQYF TGTGCCAGCAGTTACTCCAGGACTAGCACAGATACGCAGTATTTT
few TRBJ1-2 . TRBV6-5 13 CASLFRGGYGYTF TGTGCCAGCCTATTTCGGGGAGGCTATGGCTACACCTTC
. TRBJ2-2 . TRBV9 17 CASTHPSGGVNTGELFF TGTGCCAGCACCCACCCCTCTGGCGGGGTTAACACCGGGGAGCTGTTTTTT
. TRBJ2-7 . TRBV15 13 CATSTDVRGEQYF TGTGCCACCAGCACAGACGTACGCGGGGAGCAGTACTTC
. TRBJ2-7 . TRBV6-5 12 CASSGSSYEQYF TGTGCCAGCAGCGGGAGCTCCTACGAGCAGTACTTC
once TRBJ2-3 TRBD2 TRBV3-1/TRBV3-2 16 CASSQLAGGSTDTQYF TGTGCCAGCAGTCAATTAGCGGGGGGGAGCACAGATACGCAGTATTTT
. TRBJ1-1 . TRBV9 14 CASSVVGVAAEAFF TGTGCCAGCAGCGTAGTCGGGGTCGCGGCTGAAGCTTTCTTT
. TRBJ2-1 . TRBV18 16 CASSPPLGFSYNEQFF TGTGCCAGCTCACCACCCCTCGGGTTCTCCTACAATGAGCAGTTCTTC
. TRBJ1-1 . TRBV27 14 CASSFRARNTEAFF TGTGCCAGCAGTTTCAGGGCTAGGAACACTGAAGCTTTCTTT
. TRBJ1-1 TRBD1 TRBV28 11 CASSTGVVAFF TGTGCCAGCAGCACAGGGGTAGTAGCTTTCTTT
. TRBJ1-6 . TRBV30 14 CAWSHRENNSPLHF TGTGCCTGGAGTCATAGGGAGAATAATTCACCCCTCCACTTT
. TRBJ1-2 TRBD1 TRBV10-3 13 CASTGTGYYGYTF TGTGCCTCAACCGGGACAGGATACTATGGCTACACCTTC
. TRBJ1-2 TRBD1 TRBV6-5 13 CASSRDSNYGYTF TGTGCCAGCAGTCGGGACAGTAACTATGGCTACACCTTC
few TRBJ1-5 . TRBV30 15 CAWSRGGGGNQPQHF TGTGCCTGGAGTAGAGGGGGGGGCGGCAATCAGCCCCAGCATTTT
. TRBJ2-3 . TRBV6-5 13 CASTPPNTDTQYF TGTGCCAGCACCCCGCCTAACACAGATACGCAGTATTTT
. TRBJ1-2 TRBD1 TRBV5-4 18 CASSPFLEMTGRGDGYTF TGTGCCAGCAGCCCGTTTTTGGAGATGACAGGGCGAGGTGATGGCTACACCTTC
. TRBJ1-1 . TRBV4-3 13 CASSQDPWTDAFF TGCGCCAGCAGCCAAGATCCGTGGACAGACGCTTTCTTT
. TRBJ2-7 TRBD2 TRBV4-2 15 CASSQDRSGSYEQYF TGTGCCAGCAGCCAAGACAGGAGCGGGAGTTACGAGCAGTACTTC
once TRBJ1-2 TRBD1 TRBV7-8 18 CASSLVSWWDSSNYGYTF TGTGCCAGCAGCTTAGTCTCTTGGTGGGACAGCTCTAACTATGGCTACACCTTC
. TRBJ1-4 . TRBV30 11 CAIGANEKLFF TGTGCCATAGGGGCCAATGAAAAACTGTTTTTT
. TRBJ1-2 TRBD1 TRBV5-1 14 CASSGTGGEGGYTF TGCGCCAGCAGCGGGACAGGGGGCGAAGGGGGCTACACCTTC
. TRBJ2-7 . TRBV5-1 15 CASSLMSGSSYEQYF TGCGCCAGCAGCTTGATGTCGGGGAGCTCCTACGAGCAGTACTTC
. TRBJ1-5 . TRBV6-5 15 CASSLGRGGNQPQHF TGTGCCAGCAGTCTGGGACGGGGGGGCAATCAGCCCCAGCATTTT
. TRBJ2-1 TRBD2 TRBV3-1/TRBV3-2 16 CASSQDPAGALNEQFF TGTGCCAGCAGCCAAGACCCAGCGGGGGCCCTCAATGAGCAGTTCTTC
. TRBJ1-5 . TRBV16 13 CASSQSHNQPQHF TGTGCCAGCAGCCAATCCCACAATCAGCCCCAGCATTTT
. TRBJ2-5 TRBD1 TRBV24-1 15 CATSETGTGKATQYF TGTGCCACCAGTGAAACCGGGACAGGGAAGGCGACCCAGTACTTC
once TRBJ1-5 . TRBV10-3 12 CAIKGSNQPQHF TGTGCCATCAAGGGGAGCAATCAGCCCCAGCATTTT
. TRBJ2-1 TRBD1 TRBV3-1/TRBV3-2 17 CASSPTQGVHSYNEQFF TGTGCCAGCAGCCCCACTCAGGGGGTCCACTCCTACAATGAGCAGTTCTTC
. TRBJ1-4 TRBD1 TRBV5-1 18 CASSRTGVILETNEKLFF TGCGCCAGCAGCCGGACAGGGGTTATCTTGGAGACTAATGAAAAACTGTTTTTT
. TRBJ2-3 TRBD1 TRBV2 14 CASSGQGAGDTQYF TGTGCCAGCAGTGGACAGGGGGCCGGGGATACGCAGTATTTT
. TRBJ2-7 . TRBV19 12 CASSIDFYEQYF TGTGCCAGTAGTATTGACTTCTACGAGCAGTACTTC
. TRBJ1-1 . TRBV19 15 CASSNSFRGGTEAFF TGTGCCAGTAGTAACTCATTTAGGGGAGGTACTGAAGCTTTCTTT
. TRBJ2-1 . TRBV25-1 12 CASSDNYNEQFF TGTGCCAGCAGTGACAATTACAATGAGCAGTTCTTC
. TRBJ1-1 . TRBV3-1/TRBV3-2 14 CASSQRTVNTEAFF TGTGCCAGCAGCCAAAGGACAGTCAACACTGAAGCTTTCTTT
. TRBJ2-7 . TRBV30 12 CAWSVGAYEQYF TGTGCCTGGAGTGTCGGAGCCTACGAGCAGTACTTC
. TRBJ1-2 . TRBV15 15 CATSRDPDSDYGYTF TGTGCCACCAGCAGAGACCCGGACAGCGACTATGGCTACACCTTC
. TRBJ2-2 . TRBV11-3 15 CASSSQRGTGGELFF TGTGCCAGCAGCTCCCAACGAGGCACAGGCGGGGAGCTGTTTTTT
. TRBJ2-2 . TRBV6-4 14 CASSFGRGTGELFF TGTGCCAGCAGTTTCGGGCGGGGCACCGGGGAGCTGTTTTTT
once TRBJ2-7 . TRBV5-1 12 CASSLNSYEQYF TGCGCCAGCAGCTTGAACAGCTACGAGCAGTACTTC
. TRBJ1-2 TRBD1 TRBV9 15 CASSEDRGQGYGYTF TGTGCCAGCAGCGAGGACAGGGGGCAGGGCTATGGCTACACCTTC
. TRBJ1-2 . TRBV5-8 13 CASSLLSGYGYTF TGTGCCAGCAGCTTGTTATCGGGGTACGGCTACACCTTC
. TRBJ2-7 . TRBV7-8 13 CASSLPAADEQYF TGTGCCAGCAGTCTACCTGCGGCCGACGAGCAGTACTTC